One T cell receptor (beta chain) is described in this entry. The data stem from a study of shared clonotypes between healthy human individuals. TCRdb keeps only in-frame clones here, not all; method: immunoSEQ multiplex PCR. Of more than 500,000 clones listed, roughly 95% are singletons. CD45RO-negative, CCR7-selected cells formed the naive CD8 fraction, which excluded terminally differentiated effector memory CD45RA+ cells. The sequencing input was naive CD8+ T cells sorted from blood. The receptor was derived from a woman aged 30 to 39 in good health.

Written as DNA, the CDR3 is TGTGCCAGCAGCGACACACAAGTTAACACTGAAGCTTTCTTT. The encoded protein is CASSDTQVNTEAFF. The chain joins TRBV5-4 to TRBJ1-1, with D uncertain. There are 14 residues in the CDR3. Trimming removed 4 bases from V and 2 bases from J, with 12 bases in between. Germline CDR1 and CDR2: SGHNT and YYREEE (reference sequence).